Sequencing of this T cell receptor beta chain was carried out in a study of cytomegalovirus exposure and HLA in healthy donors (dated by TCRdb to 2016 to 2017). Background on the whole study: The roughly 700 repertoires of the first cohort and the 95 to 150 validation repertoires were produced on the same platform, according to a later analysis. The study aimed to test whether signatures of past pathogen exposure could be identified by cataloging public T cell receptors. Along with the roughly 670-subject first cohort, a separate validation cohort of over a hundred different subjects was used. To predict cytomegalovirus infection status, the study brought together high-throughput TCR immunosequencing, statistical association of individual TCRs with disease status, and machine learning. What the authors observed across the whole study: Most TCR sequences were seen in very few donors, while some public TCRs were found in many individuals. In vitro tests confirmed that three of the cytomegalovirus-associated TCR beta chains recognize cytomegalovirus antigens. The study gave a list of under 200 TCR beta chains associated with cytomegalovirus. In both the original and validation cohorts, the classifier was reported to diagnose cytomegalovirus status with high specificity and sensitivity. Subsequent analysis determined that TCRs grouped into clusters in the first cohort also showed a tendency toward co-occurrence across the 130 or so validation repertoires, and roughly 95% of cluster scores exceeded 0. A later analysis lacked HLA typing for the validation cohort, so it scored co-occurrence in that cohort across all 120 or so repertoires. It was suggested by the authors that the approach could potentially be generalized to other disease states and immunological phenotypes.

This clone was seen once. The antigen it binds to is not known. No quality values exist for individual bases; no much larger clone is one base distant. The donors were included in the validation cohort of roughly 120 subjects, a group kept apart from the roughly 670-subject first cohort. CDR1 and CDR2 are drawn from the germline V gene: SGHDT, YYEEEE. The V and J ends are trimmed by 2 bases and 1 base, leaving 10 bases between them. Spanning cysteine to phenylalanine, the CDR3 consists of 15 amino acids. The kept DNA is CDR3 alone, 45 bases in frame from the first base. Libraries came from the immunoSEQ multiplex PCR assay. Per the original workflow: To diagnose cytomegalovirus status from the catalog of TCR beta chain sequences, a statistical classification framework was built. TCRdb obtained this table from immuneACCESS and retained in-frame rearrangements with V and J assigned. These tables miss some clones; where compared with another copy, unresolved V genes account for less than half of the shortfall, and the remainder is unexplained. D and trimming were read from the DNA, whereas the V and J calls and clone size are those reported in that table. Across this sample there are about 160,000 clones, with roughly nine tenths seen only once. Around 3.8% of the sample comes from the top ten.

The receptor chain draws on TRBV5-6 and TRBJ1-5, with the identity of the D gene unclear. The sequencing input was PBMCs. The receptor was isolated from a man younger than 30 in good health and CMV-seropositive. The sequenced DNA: TGTGCCAGCAGCTTTAGGACGGGAAGCAATCAGCCCCAGCATTTT. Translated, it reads CASSFRTGSNQPQHF. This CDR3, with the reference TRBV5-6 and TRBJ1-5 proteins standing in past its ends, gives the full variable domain DAGVTQSPTHLIKTRGQQVTLRCSPKSGHDTVSWYQQALGQGPQFIFQYYEEEERQRGNFPDRFSGHQFPNYSSELNVNALLLGDSALYLCASSFRTGSNQPQHFGDGTRLSIL.